Following are 7 T cell receptor beta chains from one sample sequenced in a study of T cells after yellow fever vaccination. Each CDR3 protein is one row after TCRdb ran MiXCR on the 5' RACE reads. The table has hundreds of thousands of distinct CDR3 sequences, approximately 8% seen once. The source material was PBMCs, sampled approximately 40 days after the first yellow fever vaccination. These receptors were collected from a man younger than 35 who received the YFV17D yellow fever vaccine.

This clonotype was detected only a few times. The rearrangement uses TRBV5-8 and TRBJ1-1; 8 bases fit TRBD1. The ends lost 4 bases at V and 1 base at J; junction bases unmatched: 6. The CDR3 is 15 amino acids. The germline gives CDR1 SGHTS, CDR2 YDEGEE. This chain's CDR3 is CASSLTQGANTEAFF. The CDR3 nucleotides are TGTGCCAGCAGCCTTACGCAGGGGGCGAACACTGAAGCTTTCTTT.

The chain recombines TRBV18 with TRBJ2-1; the D gene is possibly TRBD1 (5 bases). Germline CDR1 KGHSH, CDR2 LQKENI. V dropped 2 bases and J dropped 10 bases, with 15 bases sitting between them. The CDR3 spans 14 residues. The CDR3 nucleotides are TGTGCCAGCTCACCAATGTCAGGGATTGGCGAGCAGTTCTTC. It translates to CASSPMSGIGEQFF.

This clonotype has just a few counts. The V call is TRBV7-8, the J call TRBJ1-3; D is unresolved. The CDR3 contains 14 residues. Germline-derived CDR1 and CDR2 are SGHVS and FQNEAQ. V lost 3 bases, J lost 0 bases, and 6 bases lay in between. CDR3 in DNA: TGTGCCAGCAGCTTCAACCCCTCTGGAAACACCATATATTTT. Translation gives CASSFNPSGNTIYF.

This clonotype was detected a few times. The genes are TRBV5-1 and TRBJ1-4, with D hard to call. V lost 2 bases, J lost 3 bases, and 11 bases lay in between. Germline-derived CDR1 and CDR2 are SGHRS and YFSETQ. This CDR3 is built from 15 residues. This chain's CDR3 is CASSFTEGPNEKLFF. The CDR3, as DNA: TGCGCCAGCAGCTTCACCGAGGGTCCTAATGAAAAACTGTTTTTT.

Here the CDR3 DNA reads TGTGCCAGCAGCTTAGACAGGAGACTCATCCACTTT. Residues: CASSLDRRLIHF. This rearrangement joins TRBV7-9 to TRBJ1-6; a possible D gene is TRBD1 (5 bases). This CDR3 has 12 residues. Per the germline V gene, CDR1 is SEHNR and CDR2 is FQNEAQ (reference sequence). V was cut by 1 base and J by 17 bases, with 12 bases left in between.

This clonotype is medium-sized (0.01 to 0.1%) by share. The genes are TRBV12-3 or TRBV12-4 and TRBJ2-7, with 9 bases that match TRBD2. The CDR3 is 14 amino acids. With V trimmed by 3 bases and J by 7 bases, 7 bases remained unmatched. The CDR3 region is CASSFGGGAGEQYF. CDR3 DNA sequence: TGTGCCAGCAGTTTTGGCGGGGGGGCCGGTGAGCAGTACTTC.

The CDR3 reads CASSIGRNSPLHF. The CDR3 coding sequence is TGTGCCAGTAGTATAGGACGAAATTCACCCCTCCACTTT. The chain carries TRBV19 and TRBJ1-6; D remains ambiguous. V was pared by 1 base and J by 7 bases, with 5 bases between. The CDR3 sequence is 13 residues long. The germline V gene has CDR1 LNHDA and CDR2 SQIVND (reference sequence).